This T cell receptor (beta chain) was sequenced during a study of blood T cell dynamics during melanoma immunotherapy. The method was immunoSEQ multiplex PCR; TCRdb's version includes in-frame clones alone and lacks a portion of them. This sample has about 15,000 clones, with 80% to 95% found just once. This clone was picked up one time. Its antigen remains unknown. The germline CDR1 and CDR2 sequences are LNHDA and SQIVND (reference sequence). Trimming removed 5 bases from V and 4 bases from J, with 5 bases in between. The CDR3 contains 11 residues. The study's findings and limits: Unlike progressors, later disease-control patients had W3 repertoires gaining clonality or diversity.

Sample time point: week 3, after first cycle of checkpoint inhibitor. Apart from a couple of fast progressors, RECIST 1.1 response was judged 12 weeks post-infusion. Prior systemic cancer therapy, immunosuppressant use and other active malignancies excluded patients. The clonotype originates from a human donor with melanoma. Material: blood, obtained from a patient treated with checkpoint blockade. The chain recombines TRBV19 with TRBJ1-2; D unresolved. CDR3 in amino acids: CASSSIYGYTF. As DNA, the CDR3 is TGTGCCAGTAGTTCAATCTATGGCTACACCTTC. The entire variable domain, with the rest obtained from reference TRBV19 and TRBJ1-2, is as follows: DGGITQSPKYLFRKEGQNVTLSCEQNLNHDAMYWYRQDPGQGLRLIYYSQIVNDFQKGDIAEGYSVSREKKESFPLTVTSAQKNPTAFYLCASSSIYGYTFGSGTRLTVV.